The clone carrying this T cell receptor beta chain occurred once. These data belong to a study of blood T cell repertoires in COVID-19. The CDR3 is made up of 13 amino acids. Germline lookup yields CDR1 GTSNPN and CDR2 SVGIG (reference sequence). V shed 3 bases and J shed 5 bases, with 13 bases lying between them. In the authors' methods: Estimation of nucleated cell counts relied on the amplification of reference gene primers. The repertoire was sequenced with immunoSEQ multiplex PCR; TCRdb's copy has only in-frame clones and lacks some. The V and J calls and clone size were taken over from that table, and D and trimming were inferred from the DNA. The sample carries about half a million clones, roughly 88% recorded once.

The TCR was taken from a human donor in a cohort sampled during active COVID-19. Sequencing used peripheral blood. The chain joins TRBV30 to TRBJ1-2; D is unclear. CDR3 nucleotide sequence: TGTGCCTGGAGGGCGAACAGACTATATGGCTACACCTTC. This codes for CAWRANRLYGYTF.